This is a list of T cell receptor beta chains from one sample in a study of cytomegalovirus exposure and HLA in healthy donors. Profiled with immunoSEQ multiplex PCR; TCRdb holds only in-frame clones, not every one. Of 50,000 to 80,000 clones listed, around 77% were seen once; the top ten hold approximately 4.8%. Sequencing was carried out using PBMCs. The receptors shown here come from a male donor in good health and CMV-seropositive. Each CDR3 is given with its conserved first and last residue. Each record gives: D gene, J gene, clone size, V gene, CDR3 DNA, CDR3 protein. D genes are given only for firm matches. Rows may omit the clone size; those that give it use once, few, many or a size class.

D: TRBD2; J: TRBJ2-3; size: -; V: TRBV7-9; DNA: TGTGCCAGCAGCTTAGTACCTCCCAGGTCTAGCGGGGCTCTCGATACGCAGTATTTT; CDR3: CASSLVPPRSSGALDTQYF
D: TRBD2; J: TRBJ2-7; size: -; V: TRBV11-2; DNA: TGTGCCAGCAGCCCTCCGGGGATAGCGGGAAACTACGAGCAGTACTTC; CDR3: CASSPPGIAGNYEQYF
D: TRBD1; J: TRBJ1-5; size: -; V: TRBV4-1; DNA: TGCGCCAGCAGCCAGACTATGACAGGGGGCTTGAGTAGCAATCAGCCCCAGCATTTT; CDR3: CASSQTMTGGLSSNQPQHF
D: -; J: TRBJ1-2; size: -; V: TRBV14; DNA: TGTGCCAGCAGCCAAGCGCGACGTCTGAGGATAGATGGCTACACCTTC; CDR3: CASSQARRLRIDGYTF
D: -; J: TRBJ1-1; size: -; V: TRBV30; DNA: TGTGCCTCCGGCGGTGCTCCCTTT; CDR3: CASGGAPF
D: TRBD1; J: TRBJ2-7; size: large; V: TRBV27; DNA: TGTGCCAGCTCTCTGGGACAGGGGGACTACGAGCAGTACTTC; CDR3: CASSLGQGDYEQYF
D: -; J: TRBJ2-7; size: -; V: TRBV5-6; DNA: TGTGCCAGCAGCTTGGGAGTAAGCTACGAGCAGTACTTC; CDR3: CASSLGVSYEQYF
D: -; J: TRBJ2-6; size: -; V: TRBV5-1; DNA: TGCGCCAGCAGCCCCGCCTCGGGCTCTGGGGCCAACGTCCTGACTTTC; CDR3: CASSPASGSGANVLTF
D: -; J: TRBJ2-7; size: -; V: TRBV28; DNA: TGTGCCAGCAGTGAGGAGTGGGTAAGCTCCTACGAGCAGTACTTC; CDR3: CASSEEWVSSYEQYF
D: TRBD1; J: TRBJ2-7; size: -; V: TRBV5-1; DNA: TGCGCCAGCAGCTTGGTTGGGACAGGGGGAGAGAGCGAGCAGTACTTC; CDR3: CASSLVGTGGESEQYF
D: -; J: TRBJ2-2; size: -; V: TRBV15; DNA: TGTGCCACCAGCAGAGGGCCGGGAAGTAACACCGGGGAGCTGTTTTTT; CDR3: CATSRGPGSNTGELFF
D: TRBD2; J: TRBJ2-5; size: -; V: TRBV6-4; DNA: TGTGCCAGCAGTGACCCCCTAGCGGGGTTGGAGACCCAGTACTTC; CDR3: CASSDPLAGLETQYF
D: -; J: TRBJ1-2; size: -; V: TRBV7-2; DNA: TGTGCCAGCAGCCCACGGGGAGCAGTTAACTATGGCTACACCTTC; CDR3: CASSPRGAVNYGYTF
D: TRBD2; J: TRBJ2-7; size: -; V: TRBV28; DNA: TGTGCCAGCAGTTTACAGCGGGGGTTCTCCTACGAGCAGTACTTC; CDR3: CASSLQRGFSYEQYF
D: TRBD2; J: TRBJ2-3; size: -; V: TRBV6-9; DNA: TGTGCCAGCAGTTTCTCGGGGGGGGAGCGGCGCACGCAGTATTTT; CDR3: CASSFSGGERRTQYF
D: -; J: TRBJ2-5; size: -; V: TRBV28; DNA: TGTGCCAGCAGTTCTACTAGGCCTGACCGGGAGACCCAGTACTTC; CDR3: CASSSTRPDRETQYF
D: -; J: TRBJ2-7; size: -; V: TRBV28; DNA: TGTGCCAGCAGCACCATTAGTCCTCTGTACGAGCAGTACTTC; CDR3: CASSTISPLYEQYF
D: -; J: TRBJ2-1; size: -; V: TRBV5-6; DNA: TGTGCCAGCAGCTTGGGGACTTCTAATGAGCAGTTCTTC; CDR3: CASSLGTSNEQFF
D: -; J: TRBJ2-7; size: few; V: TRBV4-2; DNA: TGTGCCAGCAGCCAAGATCATGCAGGGTCCGAGCAGTACTTC; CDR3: CASSQDHAGSEQYF
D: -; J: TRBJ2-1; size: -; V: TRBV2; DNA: TGTGCCAGCAGGCGGACATCCCCGAATGAGCAGTTCTTC; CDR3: CASRRTSPNEQFF
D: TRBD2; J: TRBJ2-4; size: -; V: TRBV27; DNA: TGTGCCAGCAGTTTAAGACTAGCGGGGGGCAAAAACATTCAGTACTTC; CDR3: CASSLRLAGGKNIQYF
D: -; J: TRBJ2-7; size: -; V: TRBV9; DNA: TGTGCCAGCAGCGCAGAAGGGAGGACCGGGGAGGAGCAGTACTTC; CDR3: CASSAEGRTGEEQYF
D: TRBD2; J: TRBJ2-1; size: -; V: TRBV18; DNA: TGTGCCAGCTCACCCGCTAAGACTAGCGGGGGAGTTTACAATGAGCAGTTCTTC; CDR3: CASSPAKTSGGVYNEQFF
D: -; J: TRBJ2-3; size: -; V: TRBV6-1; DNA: TGTGCCAGCAGTGAAGCGTTTGGAGTGGACACCACAGATACGCAGTATTTT; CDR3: CASSEAFGVDTTDTQYF
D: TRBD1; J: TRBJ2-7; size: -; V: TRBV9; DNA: TGTGCCAGCAGCGTAGGACAGGGTAACTACGAGCAGTACTTC; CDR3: CASSVGQGNYEQYF
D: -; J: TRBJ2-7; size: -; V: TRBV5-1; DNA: TGCGCCAGCAGCTTTTCGGGACTCTCCTACGAGCAGTACTTC; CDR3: CASSFSGLSYEQYF
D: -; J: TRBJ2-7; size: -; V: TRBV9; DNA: TGTGCCAGCAGCCCAGGGAACTACGAGCAGTACTTC; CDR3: CASSPGNYEQYF
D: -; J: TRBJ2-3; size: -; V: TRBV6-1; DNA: TGTGCCAGTCACGCGACAAGGGGGGATACGCAGTATTTT; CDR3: CASHATRGDTQYF
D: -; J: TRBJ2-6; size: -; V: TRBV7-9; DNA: TGTGCCAGCAGCTTTTTGGTATACACTGGGGCCAACGTCCTGACTTTC; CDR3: CASSFLVYTGANVLTF
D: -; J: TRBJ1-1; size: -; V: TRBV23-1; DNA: TGCGCCAGCAGTCAATCGATCCAGGTTTATGGCACTGAAGCTTTCTTT; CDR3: CASSQSIQVYGTEAFF
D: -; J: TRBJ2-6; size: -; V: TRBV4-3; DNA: TGCGCCAGCAGCCAAGAGTTGCGGGCCTCTGGGGCCAACGTCCTGACTTTC; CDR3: CASSQELRASGANVLTF
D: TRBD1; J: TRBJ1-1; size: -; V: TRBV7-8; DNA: TGTGCCAGCAGCCCCAGCGGTCAGGGGGGCTATGGGACTGAAGCTTTCTTT; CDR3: CASSPSGQGGYGTEAFF
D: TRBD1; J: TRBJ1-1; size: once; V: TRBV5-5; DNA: TGTGCCAGCAGCCCGGGACAGGGGACCCCCGAAGCTTTCTTT; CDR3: CASSPGQGTPEAFF
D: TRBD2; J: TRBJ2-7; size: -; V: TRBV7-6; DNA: TGTGCCAGCAGCTTAGGAGGCGGGGGAACCTACGAGCAGTACTTC; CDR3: CASSLGGGGTYEQYF
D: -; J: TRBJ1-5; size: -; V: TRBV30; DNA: TGTGCCTGGAGTGAGGGTGTCGGGAGGTTTCAGCCCCAGCATTTT; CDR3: CAWSEGVGRFQPQHF
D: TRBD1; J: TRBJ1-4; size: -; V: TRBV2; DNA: TGTGCCAGCAGTGAGCAGGGGGCTTCTAATGAAAAACTGTTTTTT; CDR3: CASSEQGASNEKLFF
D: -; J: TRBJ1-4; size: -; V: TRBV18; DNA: TGTGCCAGCTCACCACAGGGGACAACTAATGAAAAACTGTTTTTT; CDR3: CASSPQGTTNEKLFF
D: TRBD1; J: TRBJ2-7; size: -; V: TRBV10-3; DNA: TGTGCCATATCAACAGGGGATTTCTACGAGCAGTACTTC; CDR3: CAISTGDFYEQYF
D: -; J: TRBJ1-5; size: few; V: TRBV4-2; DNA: TGTGCCAGCAGCCAAGAGCCAGGCCCTTATCAGCCCCAGCATTTT; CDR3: CASSQEPGPYQPQHF
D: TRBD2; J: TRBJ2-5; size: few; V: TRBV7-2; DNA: TGTGCCAGCAGCTTGACTAGCTTACAGACCCAGTACTTC; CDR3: CASSLTSLQTQYF
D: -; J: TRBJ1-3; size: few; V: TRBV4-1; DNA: TGCGCCAGCAGCCAAGATCAGGGTCCCGGAAACACCATATATTTT; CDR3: CASSQDQGPGNTIYF